Listed below are T cell receptor beta chains from one sample, sequenced in a study of blood T cell repertoires in COVID-19. Only in-frame clones appear in the TCRdb table, and some are missing; sequencing was by immunoSEQ multiplex PCR. The data hold fewer than 250,000 clones, with 88% observed a single time. The specimen sequenced was PBMCs or T cells enriched from blood (not recorded which). The receptors derive from a woman between 25 and 40 years old who had been exposed to COVID-19. CDR3s include the opening cysteine and the closing phenylalanine or tryptophan. Fields, in order: D gene, clone size, J gene, V gene, CDR3 DNA, CDR3 protein. D genes are given only for firm matches. For some rows the clone size is stated as once, few or many, or as a class when expanded; others skip it.

- - TRBJ1-2 TRBV6-5 TGTGCCAGCAGCTACCCCGGTGCCTATGGCTACACCTTC CASSYPGAYGYTF
- - TRBJ1-3 TRBV2 TGTGCCAGCAGTGTTCGCGGGGTCGGAAACACCATATATTTT CASSVRGVGNTIYF
TRBD2 - TRBJ2-5 TRBV30 TGTGCCTGGGCCGCAGGTGGTGGTACTAGCGGGAGTTGGAAGACCCAGTACTTC CAWAAGGGTSGSWKTQYF
TRBD2 - TRBJ2-1 TRBV28 TGTGCCAGCAGTTTGAGACTAGCGGGAGATACTGAGCAGTTCTTC CASSLRLAGDTEQFF
- - TRBJ2-7 TRBV6-2/TRBV6-3 TGTGCCAGCAGTCCCAAATGGATCGGGAGCTCCTACGAGCAGTACTTC CASSPKWIGSSYEQYF
- - TRBJ1-1 TRBV6-5 TGTGCCAGCAGTTACTCGATGACAGTTGAAGCTTTCTTT CASSYSMTVEAFF
TRBD2 - TRBJ2-1 TRBV7-9 TGTGCCAGCAGCACACTAGCGGGAGAGGGTAATGAGCAGTTCTTC CASSTLAGEGNEQFF
- - TRBJ1-2 TRBV2 TGTGCCAGCAGGTACAGGGCTGGCTACACCTTC CASRYRAGYTF
- - TRBJ1-6 TRBV19 TGTGCCAGTAGTATGGGTGCGACACCTCACAATTCACCCCTCCACTTT CASSMGATPHNSPLHF
- - TRBJ2-5 TRBV6-1 TGTGCCAGCAGTGAAATCAGGGTCCAAGAGACCCAGTACTTC CASSEIRVQETQYF
- - TRBJ2-5 TRBV6-5 TGTGCCAGCAGTTACGGGTCGGGAGTACGGGAGACCCAGTACTTC CASSYGSGVRETQYF
TRBD2 - TRBJ2-5 TRBV30 TGTGCCTGGAGCGCTACCCAGACGACTAGCGGGAGAGCGCCAGAGACCCAGTACTTC CAWSATQTTSGRAPETQYF
- - TRBJ1-4 TRBV4-1 TGCGCCAGCAGCCAACAGGGAAGTAATGAAAAACTGTTTTTT CASSQQGSNEKLFF
- - TRBJ2-7 TRBV7-9 TGTGCCAGCAGCCCAACGGGATCTAGCTCCAAGCAGTACTTC CASSPTGSSSKQYF
TRBD2 - TRBJ2-1 TRBV28 TGTGCCAGCAGTTCGATCCCCGCGAGGATTAGCGGGAGCAAGCGTGAGCAGTTCTTC CASSSIPARISGSKREQFF
TRBD1 many TRBJ2-7 TRBV28 TGTGCCAGCAGCCGGACAGGGAATTTCTACGAGCAGTACTTC CASSRTGNFYEQYF
TRBD1 few TRBJ1-1 TRBV5-1 TGCGCCAGCAGCTTGGAGGGGGCGGCAATGAACACTGAAGCTTTCTTT CASSLEGAAMNTEAFF
TRBD1 - TRBJ2-7 TRBV27 TGTGCCAGCAGTCTGCGCCGGGACAGGGGGGCCTACGAGCAGTACTTC CASSLRRDRGAYEQYF
TRBD1 - TRBJ1-2 TRBV6-5 TGTGCCAGCACCCGGACAGGTGGCGGCTACACCTTC CASTRTGGGYTF
TRBD2 - TRBJ2-6 TRBV28 TGTGCCAGCAGTTTACGGGGGGGCTCTGGGGCCAACGTCCTGACTTTC CASSLRGGSGANVLTF
TRBD1 - TRBJ1-2 TRBV7-9 TGTGCCAGCAGACCCGGACAGGGGATCTATGGCTACACCTTC CASRPGQGIYGYTF
- - TRBJ2-1 TRBV7-6 TGTGCCAGCAGCTCCAGGTCTGAGCAGTTCTTC CASSSRSEQFF
TRBD2 - TRBJ2-2 TRBV12-5 TGTGCTACCGGGAGGACCACCGGGGAGCTGTTTTTT CATGRTTGELFF
- - TRBJ2-3 TRBV7-8 TGTGCCAGCAGCTTAGCGGGGGGATCACGCACAGATACGCAGTATTTT CASSLAGGSRTDTQYF
- - TRBJ2-1 TRBV5-6 TGTGCCAGCAGCCTGGAACGGGGGTTAGGTGAGCAGTTCTTC CASSLERGLGEQFF
- few TRBJ2-2 TRBV2 TGTGCCAGCACCAGGGTGAACACCGGGGAGCTGTTTTTT CASTRVNTGELFF
- - TRBJ1-4 TRBV6-2/TRBV6-3 TGTGCCAGCAGTTACACCCCAGACATGGCCGAAAAACTGTTTTTT CASSYTPDMAEKLFF
- - TRBJ2-5 TRBV2 TGTGCCAGCAGTGACGGCGCGGTTAAAGAGACCCAGTACTTC CASSDGAVKETQYF
- - TRBJ2-7 TRBV5-6 TGTGCCAGCAGCTTGGAAGGGGGGGCTTACTACGAGCAGTACTTC CASSLEGGAYYEQYF
- - TRBJ1-4 TRBV4-1 TGCGCCAGCAGTCATCTCCGAGGGCACGAAAAACTGTTTTTT CASSHLRGHEKLFF
- - TRBJ1-6 TRBV7-2 TGTGCCAGCAGCTTATCAGTTCAGAATTCACCCCTCCACTTT CASSLSVQNSPLHF
TRBD1 - TRBJ1-6 TRBV5-6 TGTGCCAGCAGCTTTGGGACAGCGAATTCACCCCTCCACTTT CASSFGTANSPLHF
- - TRBJ2-2 TRBV3-1/TRBV3-2 TGTGCCAGCAGCCGCCCAGGAACCGGGGAGCTGTTTTTT CASSRPGTGELFF
- - TRBJ2-7 TRBV3-1/TRBV3-2 TGTGCCAGCAGCCAAGATATCACACCGCGCGGGCAGTACTTC CASSQDITPRGQYF
TRBD1 - TRBJ1-4 TRBV10-2 TGCGCCAGCAAGGTCGGGACAGTAAATGAAAAACTGTTTTTT CASKVGTVNEKLFF
TRBD2 - TRBJ2-7 TRBV2 TGTGCCAGCAGGACAGCGGGAGAATACAACGAGCAGTACTTC CASRTAGEYNEQYF
- once TRBJ2-1 TRBV15 TGTGCCACCAGCAGGGACATAGAATACAATGAGCAGTTCTTC CATSRDIEYNEQFF
- once TRBJ1-2 TRBV15 TGTGCCACCAGCAGAACCAAACAGGGCTTGCACGGCTACACCTTC CATSRTKQGLHGYTF
- - TRBJ2-7 TRBV10-2 TGCGCCAGCAGGGAACAGCGGAGGGGCTACGAGCAGTACTTC CASREQRRGYEQYF
TRBD2 - TRBJ2-7 TRBV11-2 TGTGCCAGCAGCTTAGAACTAGCGGGAGACTACGAGCAGTACTTC CASSLELAGDYEQYF
TRBD1 - TRBJ2-1 TRBV4-1 TGCGCCAGCAGCCGGACCGACAGGGGTAGGTACAATGAGCAGTTCTTC CASSRTDRGRYNEQFF
- - TRBJ2-5 TRBV12-3/TRBV12-4 TGTGCCAGCAGTTTCGGCAGGGAAGAGACCCAGTACTTC CASSFGREETQYF
TRBD2 - TRBJ2-1 TRBV7-2 TGTGCCAGCAGCTTAATAGCGGGAGGGAACAATGAGCAGTTCTTC CASSLIAGGNNEQFF
TRBD1 - TRBJ2-1 TRBV13 TGTGCCAGCAGCTGGGCCGGGACAGGGTACAATGAGCAGTTCTTC CASSWAGTGYNEQFF
TRBD1 few TRBJ1-2 TRBV15 TGTGCCACCAGCAGAAACAGGGGGCGATTCGATGGCTACACCTTC CATSRNRGRFDGYTF
- - TRBJ2-3 TRBV24-1 TGTGCCACCAGTGATCCCCTCACAGATACGCAGTATTTT CATSDPLTDTQYF
- few TRBJ2-1 TRBV18 TGTGCCAGCTCACCAACGGGGAGATCCGACAATGAGCAGTTCTTC CASSPTGRSDNEQFF
- many TRBJ1-5 TRBV2 TGTGCCAGCAGCGACGATGGAGTTCGCGATCAGCCCCAGCATTTT CASSDDGVRDQPQHF
TRBD1 - TRBJ1-2 TRBV7-9 TGTGCCAGCAGCTTAGGAAGGACAGGGACTCCTCGGGGCTACACCTTC CASSLGRTGTPRGYTF
- - TRBJ2-7 TRBV5-1 TGCGCCAGCAGCTGGCAGGTGAACACCTACGAGCAGTACTTC CASSWQVNTYEQYF